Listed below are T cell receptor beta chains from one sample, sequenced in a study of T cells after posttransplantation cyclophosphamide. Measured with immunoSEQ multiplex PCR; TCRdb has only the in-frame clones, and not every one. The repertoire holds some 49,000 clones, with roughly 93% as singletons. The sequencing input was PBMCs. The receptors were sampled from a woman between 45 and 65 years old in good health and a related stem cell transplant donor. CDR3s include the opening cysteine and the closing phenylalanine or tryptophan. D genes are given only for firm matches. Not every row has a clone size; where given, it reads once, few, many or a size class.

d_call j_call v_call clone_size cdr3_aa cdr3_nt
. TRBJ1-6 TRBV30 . CAWSVDSNSPLHF TGTGCCTGGAGTGTAGACTCTAATTCACCCCTCCACTTT
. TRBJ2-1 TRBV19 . CASGGSSYNEQFF TGTGCCAGCGGGGGAAGCTCCTACAATGAGCAGTTCTTC
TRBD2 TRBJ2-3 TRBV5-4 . CASSLGSGNTDTQYF TGTGCCAGCAGCTTGGGAAGCGGGAACACAGATACGCAGTATTTT
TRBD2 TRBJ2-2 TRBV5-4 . CASSLGLAGTNTGELFF TGTGCCAGCAGCCTGGGACTAGCGGGGACGAACACCGGGGAGCTGTTTTTT
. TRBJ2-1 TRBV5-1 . CASSRGSIEQFF TGCGCCAGCAGCAGGGGAAGTATTGAGCAGTTCTTC
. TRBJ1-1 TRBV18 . CASIQTENTEAFF TGTGCCAGTATCCAGACAGAGAACACTGAAGCTTTCTTT
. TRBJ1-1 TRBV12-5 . CASGLATTGHLNTEAFF TGTGCTAGTGGTTTGGCTACAACAGGGCACCTGAACACTGAAGCTTTCTTT
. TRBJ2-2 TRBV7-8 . CASSLGRNTGELFF TGTGCCAGCAGCTTAGGTCGGAACACCGGGGAGCTGTTTTTT
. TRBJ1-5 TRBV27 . CASSLGGSNQPQHF TGTGCCAGCAGTTTGGGGGGGAGCAATCAGCCCCAGCATTTT
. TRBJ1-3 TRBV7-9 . CASSSEGGEFGNTIYF TGTGCCAGCAGCTCCGAAGGCGGGGAATTCGGAAACACCATATATTTT
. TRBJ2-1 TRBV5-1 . CASSPGTYNEQFF TGCGCCAGCAGCCCTGGGACTTATAATGAGCAGTTCTTC
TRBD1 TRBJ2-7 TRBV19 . CASSIGGQGTYEQYF TGTGCCAGTAGTATAGGGGGACAGGGCACCTACGAGCAGTACTTC
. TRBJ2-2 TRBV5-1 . CARRGAGGSGELFF TGCGCCAGGAGGGGGGCAGGGGGATCCGGGGAGCTGTTTTTT
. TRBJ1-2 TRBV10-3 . CAIRDTESYGYTF TGTGCCATCAGGGACACCGAGAGCTATGGCTACACCTTC
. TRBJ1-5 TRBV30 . CAWSVGGSRNQPQHF TGTGCCTGGAGTGTAGGAGGGTCCCGCAATCAGCCCCAGCATTTT
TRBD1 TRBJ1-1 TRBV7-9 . CASSSRTGGPEAFF TGTGCCAGCAGCTCCCGGACAGGGGGCCCTGAAGCTTTCTTT
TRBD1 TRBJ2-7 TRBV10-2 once CASSVTQGQAYEQYF TGCGCCAGCAGTGTGACGCAGGGACAGGCCTACGAGCAGTACTTC
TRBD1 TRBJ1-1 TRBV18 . CASSPGTDRDTEAFF TGTGCCAGCTCACCAGGAACCGACAGGGACACTGAAGCTTTCTTT
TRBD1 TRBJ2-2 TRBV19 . CASSMTGGDTGELFF TGTGCCAGTAGTATGACAGGGGGGGACACCGGGGAGCTGTTTTTT
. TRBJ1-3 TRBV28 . CASSLDRTSGNTIYF TGTGCCAGCAGTTTAGACAGGACGTCTGGAAACACCATATATTTT
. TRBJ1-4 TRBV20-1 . CSAPGEKLFF TGCAGTGCCCCGGGTGAAAAACTGTTTTTT
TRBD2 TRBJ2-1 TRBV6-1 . CASITGTSGGNEQFF TGTGCCAGCATTACTGGGACTAGCGGGGGAAATGAGCAGTTCTTC
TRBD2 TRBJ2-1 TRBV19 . CASSRSSGRGDEQFF TGTGCCAGTAGTAGGTCTAGCGGGAGGGGAGATGAGCAGTTCTTC
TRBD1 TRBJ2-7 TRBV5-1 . CASSLLQGAGEQYF TGCGCCAGCAGCTTGTTGCAGGGGGCGGGGGAGCAGTACTTC
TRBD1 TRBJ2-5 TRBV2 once CASSTGEETQYF TGTGCCAGCAGTACAGGGGAAGAGACCCAGTACTTC
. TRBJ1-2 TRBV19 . CASSRTDDYGYTF TGTGCCAGTAGTAGGACAGACGACTATGGCTACACCTTC
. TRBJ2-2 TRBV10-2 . CASRPGTPSNTGELFF TGCGCCAGCAGGCCCGGGACACCATCGAACACCGGGGAGCTGTTTTTT
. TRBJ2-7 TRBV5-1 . CASSLVADEQYF TGCGCCAGCAGCTTGGTCGCGGACGAGCAGTACTTC
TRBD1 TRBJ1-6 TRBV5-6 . CASSSGTGKGSPLHF TGTGCCAGCAGCTCCGGGACAGGGAAAGGTTCACCCCTCCACTTT
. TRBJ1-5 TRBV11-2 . CASSLGDQPQHF TGTGCCAGCAGCCTCGGGGATCAGCCCCAGCATTTT
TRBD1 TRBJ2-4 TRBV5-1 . CASSLGQAPGNIQYF TGCGCCAGCAGCCTAGGACAGGCCCCTGGGAACATTCAGTACTTC
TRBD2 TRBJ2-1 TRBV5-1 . CASSLTTSGSPSRYNEQFF TGCGCCAGCAGCTTGACCACTAGCGGGAGTCCCTCTCGTTACAATGAGCAGTTCTTC
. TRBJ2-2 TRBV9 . CASSVVNGPGELFF TGTGCCAGCAGCGTAGTGAACGGTCCCGGGGAGCTGTTTTTT
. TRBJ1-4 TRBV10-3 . CAISESSGRTNEKLFF TGTGCCATCAGTGAGTCGAGCGGCAGGACTAATGAAAAACTGTTTTTT
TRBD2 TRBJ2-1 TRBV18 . CASSPLFGGAAHNEQFF TGTGCCAGCTCACCACTCTTCGGGGGGGCCGCCCACAATGAGCAGTTCTTC
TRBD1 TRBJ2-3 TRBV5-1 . CASSLTGGVTDTQYF TGCGCCAGCAGCTTGACAGGGGGCGTAACAGATACGCAGTATTTT
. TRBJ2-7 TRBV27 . CASSYPGAEQYF TGTGCCAGCAGTTACCCAGGGGCCGAGCAGTACTTC
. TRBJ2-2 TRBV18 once CASSRGPDTGELFF TGTGCCAGCTCACGGGGGCCCGACACCGGGGAGCTGTTTTTT
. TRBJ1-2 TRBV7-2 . CASSLVPTGTNYGYTF TGTGCCAGCAGCTTAGTCCCGACGGGAACTAACTATGGCTACACCTTC
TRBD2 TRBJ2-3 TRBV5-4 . CASEIAGGITDTQYF TGTGCCAGCGAGATAGCGGGAGGGATAACAGATACGCAGTATTTT
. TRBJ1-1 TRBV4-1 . CASSQDLTEAFF TGCGCCAGCAGCCAAGATCTTACTGAAGCTTTCTTT
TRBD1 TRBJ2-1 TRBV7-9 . CASSSDVEGQGHNEQFF TGTGCCAGCAGCTCCGACGTGGAAGGACAGGGACACAATGAGCAGTTCTTC
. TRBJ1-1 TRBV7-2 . CASSLPQSASVNTEAFF TGTGCCAGCAGCCTCCCTCAGTCCGCCTCAGTGAACACTGAAGCTTTCTTT
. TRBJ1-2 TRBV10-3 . CAISETGSRGYTF TGTGCCATCAGTGAGACAGGGAGTAGGGGCTACACCTTC
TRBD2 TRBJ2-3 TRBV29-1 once CSVRTSGGWTDTQYF TGCAGCGTTCGGACTAGCGGGGGTTGGACAGATACGCAGTATTTT
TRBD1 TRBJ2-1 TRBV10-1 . CASSAAGTGFAEQFF TGCGCCAGCAGTGCCGCCGGGACAGGGTTCGCTGAGCAGTTCTTC
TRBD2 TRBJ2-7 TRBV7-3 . CASSSTSVGEQYF TGTGCCAGCAGCTCGACTAGCGTGGGCGAGCAGTACTTC
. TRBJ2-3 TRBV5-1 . CASSSGTSTDTQYF TGCGCCAGCAGCTCAGGAACTAGCACAGATACGCAGTATTTT
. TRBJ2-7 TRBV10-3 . CAIMPTTGSYEQYF TGTGCCATCATGCCGACGACGGGCTCCTACGAGCAGTACTTC
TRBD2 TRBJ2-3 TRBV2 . CASSGASGGAGDTQYF TGTGCCAGCAGTGGGGCTAGCGGGGGGGCAGGAGATACGCAGTATTTT
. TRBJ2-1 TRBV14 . CASSQDDSQGRYNEQFF TGTGCCAGCAGCCAAGATGATAGTCAGGGTCGGTACAATGAGCAGTTCTTC